The 18 T cell receptor beta chains below all came from one sample that was sequenced in a study of T cell repertoires in cytomegalovirus infection. TCRdb redid the calling of the reads with MiXCR, one entry per CDR3 protein. This table has fewer than 550,000 distinct CDR3 sequences, 11% appearing once. The sequenced material came from PBMCs. The source of these receptors is a human donor in good health (CMV status not recorded). Some clones in this sample may be carry-over from other donors' samples.

The chain joins TRBV6-1 to TRBJ2-1; 7 positions match TRBD2. The CDR3 totals 16 residues. After removal of 7 bases from V and 2 bases from J, the junction contained 11 bases not matched to a gene. Germline CDR1 reads MNHNS; CDR2 reads SASEGT. The chain's CDR3 is CASKPGRLRPYNEQFF. The CDR3 DNA reads TGTGCCAGCAAGCCCGGGAGGCTGAGGCCCTACAATGAGCAGTTCTTC.

This clonotype was seen repeatedly, ten times or more. The chain couples TRBV7-9 to TRBJ2-6; no definite D call. Germline V lookup: CDR1 SEHNR, CDR2 FQNEAQ (reference sequence). The CDR3 runs 16 residues. Deletions cut 5 bases from V and 4 bases from J, with 15 bases between. CDR3: CASSPLIRPGANVLTF. Written as DNA, the CDR3 is TGTGCCAGCAGCCCTCTCATTAGGCCCGGGGCCAACGTCCTGACTTTC.

At least ten counts were recorded for this clonotype. The chain is built from TRBV2 and TRBJ2-7, with D possibly matching TRBD2 (6 bases). The CDR3 runs 17 residues. Trimming stripped 3 bases from V and 0 bases from J, with 18 bases between. Germline CDR1 and CDR2: SNHLY and FYNNEI. The CDR3 is CASSEILGRESSYEQYF. CDR3 in DNA: TGTGCCAGCAGTGAGATTCTAGGACGGGAGTCCTCCTACGAGCAGTACTTC.

In this sample, this clonotype turned up a few times. The V gene is TRBV2, the J gene TRBJ1-3, with D possibly TRBD1 on 6 matching bases. Germline loops: CDR1 SNHLY, CDR2 FYNNEI. V was cut by 3 bases and J by 4 bases, with 10 bases left in between. The CDR3 is made up of 14 amino acids. Written as DNA, the CDR3 is TGTGCCAGCAGTGACGAGGGGGACGGAAACACCATATATTTT. Translation gives CASSDEGDGNTIYF. Based on the CDR3 plus reference TRBV2 and TRBJ1-3, the full variable domain is EPEVTQTPSHQVTQMGQEVILRCVPISNHLYFYWYRQILGQKVEFLVSFYNNEISEKSEIFDDQFSVERPDGSNFTLKIRSTKLEDSAMYFCASSDEGDGNTIYFGEGSWLTVV.

The V call is TRBV11-1, the J call TRBJ2-1; TRBD1 agrees at 7 bases. The CDR3 consists of 20 residues. V lost 4 bases, J lost 7 bases, and 25 bases stayed unmatched. Germline V gene sequence: CDR1 SGHAT, CDR2 FQDESV (reference sequence). The CDR3 DNA follows: TGTGCCAGCAGCTCCCTAGGGGGCGGCTACAACTCTCGAATGGGGAATGAGCAGTTCTTC. This gives the protein CASSSLGGGYNSRMGNEQFF.

This clonotype was recorded many times. The rearrangement joins TRBV11-2 to TRBJ1-6, with D perhaps TRBD1 (5 bases). Per the germline V gene, CDR1 is SGHAT and CDR2 is FQNNGV. Trimming shortened V by 1 base and J by 7 bases, and 8 bases separated the two germline ends. The CDR3 length is 14 residues. Here the CDR3 reads CASSLGDLNSPLHF. The CDR3 DNA reads TGTGCCAGCAGCTTAGGGGACCTAAATTCACCCCTCCACTTT.

This clonotype was detected ten times or more. The chain couples TRBV7-9 to TRBJ2-5; weak D call: TRBD1 (5 bases). The CDR3 spans 15 residues. Per germline, CDR1 SEHNR and CDR2 FQNEAQ (reference sequence). Trimming stripped 5 bases from V and 1 base from J, with 14 bases between. The CDR3 DNA reads as TGTGCCAGCAGCCCGCCAGGGAATGCCCAAGAGACCCAGTACTTC. This encodes CASSPPGNAQETQYF.

The V and J genes are TRBV10-3 and TRBJ2-1; no definite D call. CDR1 ENHRY and CDR2 SYGVKD come from the germline V gene. The CDR3 is 11 residues long. The V end lost 4 bases, the J end lost 5 bases, and 3 bases lay between the germline ends. In nucleotides, the CDR3 is TGTGCCATCAGTGCCCACAATGAGCAGTTCTTC. Its protein product is CAISAHNEQFF.

This clonotype was detected a few times. V usage is TRBV28 and J usage is TRBJ2-1, with 10 bases fitting TRBD2. Per germline, CDR1 MDHEN and CDR2 SYDVKM. Trimming took 8 bases from V and 3 from J; bases not matched to a gene: 7. The CDR3 is made up of 15 amino acids. The CDR3 sequence: CASLPSGRLYNEQFF. DNA of the CDR3: TGTGCCAGCCTCCCTAGCGGGAGACTCTACAATGAGCAGTTCTTC.

The chain uses TRBV29-1 and TRBJ1-1; D is unclear. The CDR3 is made up of 13 amino acids. Germline loops: CDR1 SQVTM, CDR2 ANQGSEA. Deletions cut 7 bases from V and 0 bases from J, with 12 bases between. This CDR3 is CSGSAEMNTEAFF. CDR3 DNA: TGCAGCGGATCGGCAGAAATGAACACTGAAGCTTTCTTT.

The rearrangement links TRBV5-1 to TRBJ2-5, with 7 bases aligning to TRBD2. Germline CDR1 SGHRS, CDR2 YFSETQ. The J segment lost 3 bases and the V segment lost 3 bases, leaving 5 bases of the junction unmatched. CDR3 length: 14 residues. For the CDR3, the DNA is TGCGCCAGCAGCTGGGGCGGGAGTAAAGAGACCCAGTACTTC. As protein: CASSWGGSKETQYF.

Points on this clonotype: This may be a read error, as it is one base from a much larger clone. The rearrangement uses TRBV2 and TRBJ1-5, with D perhaps TRBD1 (5 bases). The V gene lost 4 bases and the J gene lost 2 bases, with 6 bases spanning the gap. CDR1 SNHLY and CDR2 FYNNEI come from the germline V gene. This CDR3 has 13 amino acids. CDR3 loop: CASSGQRNQPQHF. The CDR3 DNA is TGTGCCAGCAGTGGACAGCGCAATCAGCCCCAGCATTTT.

This clonotype has ten or more counts. CDR3 coding DNA: TGTGCCATCAGTGACTTCCCGAGTAACACTGAAGCTTTCTTT. This codes for CAISDFPSNTEAFF. This chain joins TRBV10-3 and TRBJ1-1, with D unclear. In germline, CDR1 is ENHRY, CDR2 SYGVKD. The V end lost 3 bases, the J end lost 2 bases, and 10 bases lay between the germline ends. CDR3 length: 14 residues.

In this sample, this clonotype turned up many times. The genes are TRBV7-9 and TRBJ2-7; TRBD1 agrees at 7 bases. Trimming removed 0 bases from V and 2 bases from J; junction bases left unmatched: 4. The CDR3 is made up of 15 amino acids. The V gene's germline CDR1 is SEHNR and CDR2 FQNEAQ (reference sequence). The DNA of the CDR3 is TGTGCCAGCAGCTTAGCCCGGGACAGACCCTACGAGCAGTACTTC. This gives the protein CASSLARDRPYEQYF.

Many counts were recorded for this clonotype. The gene calls are TRBV6-1 and TRBJ2-3; 15 bases fit TRBD2. The germline gives CDR1 MNHNS, CDR2 SASEGT. The V segment lost 3 bases and the J segment 4 bases; nucleotides outside the gene matches: 5. There are 17 residues in the CDR3. CDR3 coding DNA: TGTGCCAGCAGTGAGGGACTAGCGGGAGGCCCTGCAGATACGCAGTATTTT. This encodes CASSEGLAGGPADTQYF.

The V call is TRBV20-1, the J call TRBJ1-4, with unresolved D. CDR3 length: 12 amino acids. Germline loops: CDR1 DFQATT, CDR2 SNEGSKA (reference sequence). The germline V and J ends were trimmed by 3 bases and 8 bases, with 10 bases remaining between them. The CDR3 loop is CSASQTWEKLFF. The CDR3 nucleotides are TGCAGTGCTAGTCAAACGTGGGAAAAACTGTTTTTT.

V is TRBV29-1 and J is TRBJ2-7, with 9 bases that match TRBD1. From germline, CDR1 is SQVTM and CDR2 ANQGSEA. The CDR3 contains 16 residues. J lost 3 bases, V lost 4 bases, and 13 bases had no gene match. As DNA, the CDR3 is TGCAGCGTTGCTCCTGAGCCTCCGGGACAGGGCTACGAGCAGTACTTC. The encoded protein is CSVAPEPPGQGYEQYF.

The table lists this clonotype with many counts. This chain connects TRBV12-3 or TRBV12-4 to TRBJ1-1; 7 bases map to TRBD1. The CDR3 has 11 residues. Germline trimming cut 7 bases from V and 11 bases from J; bases unmatched to any gene: 7. Here the CDR3 DNA reads TGTGCCAGCATTATTCGGACAGGCGCTTTCTTT. Its protein product is CASIIRTGAFF.